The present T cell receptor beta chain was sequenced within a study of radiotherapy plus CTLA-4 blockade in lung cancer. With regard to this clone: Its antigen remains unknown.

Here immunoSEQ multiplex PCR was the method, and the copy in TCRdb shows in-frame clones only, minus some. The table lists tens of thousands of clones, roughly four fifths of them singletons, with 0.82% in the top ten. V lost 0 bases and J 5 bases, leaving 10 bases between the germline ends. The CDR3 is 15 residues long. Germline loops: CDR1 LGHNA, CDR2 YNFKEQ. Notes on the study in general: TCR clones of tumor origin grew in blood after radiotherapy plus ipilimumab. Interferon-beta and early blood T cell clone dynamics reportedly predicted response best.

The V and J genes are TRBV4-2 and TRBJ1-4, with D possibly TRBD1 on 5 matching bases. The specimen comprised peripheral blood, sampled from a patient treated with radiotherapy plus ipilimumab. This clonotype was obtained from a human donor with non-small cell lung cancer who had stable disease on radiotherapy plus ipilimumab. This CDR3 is CASSQDKAGNEKLFF. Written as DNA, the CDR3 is TGTGCCAGCAGCCAAGATAAGGCAGGGAATGAAAAACTGTTTTTT.